The clone carrying this T cell receptor (beta chain) was detected a few times. Trimming took off 5 bases at V and 6 bases at J, with 13 bases between the two ends. The CDR3 runs to 13 residues. CDR1 is SGHTA, CDR2 FQGNSA, per germline. This entry belongs to a study of blood T cell repertoires in COVID-19. Sequenced by immunoSEQ multiplex PCR; TCRdb stores in-frame clones only, minus some. This repertoire shows roughly 140,000 clones, approximately 73% found once; its top ten account for around 3.5%. V is TRBV7-2 and J is TRBJ1-1; no definite D call. What was sequenced was peripheral blood. The receptor comes from a woman of 80 years or more with acute or convalescent COVID-19. The CDR3 nucleotides are TGTGCCAGCAGCACACAGAGAAGGTCTGAAGCTTTCTTT. This encodes CASSTQRRSEAFF.